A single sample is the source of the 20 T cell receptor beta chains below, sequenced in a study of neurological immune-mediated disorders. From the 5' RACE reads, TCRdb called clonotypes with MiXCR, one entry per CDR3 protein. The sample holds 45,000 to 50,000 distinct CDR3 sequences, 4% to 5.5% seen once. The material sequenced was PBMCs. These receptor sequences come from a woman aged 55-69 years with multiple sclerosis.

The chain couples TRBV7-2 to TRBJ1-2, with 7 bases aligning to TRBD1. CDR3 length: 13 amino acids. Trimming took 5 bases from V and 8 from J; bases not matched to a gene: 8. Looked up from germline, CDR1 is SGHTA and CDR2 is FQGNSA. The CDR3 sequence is CASSPKGAEGYTF. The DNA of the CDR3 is TGTGCCAGCAGCCCGAAGGGGGCGGAAGGCTACACCTTC.

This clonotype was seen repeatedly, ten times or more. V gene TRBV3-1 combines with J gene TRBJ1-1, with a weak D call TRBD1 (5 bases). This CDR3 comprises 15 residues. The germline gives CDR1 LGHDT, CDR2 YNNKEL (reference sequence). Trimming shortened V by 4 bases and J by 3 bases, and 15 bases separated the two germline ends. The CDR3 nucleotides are TGTGCCAGCAGCCCCGGGACGGTGGGACACACTGAAGCTTTCTTT. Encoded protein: CASSPGTVGHTEAFF. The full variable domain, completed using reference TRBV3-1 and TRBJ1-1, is DTAVSQTPKYLVTQMGNDKSIKCEQNLGHDTMYWYKQDSKKFLKIMFSYNNKELIINETVPNRFSPKSPDKAHLNLHINSLELGDSAVYFCASSPGTVGHTEAFFGQGTRLTVV.

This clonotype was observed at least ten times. As DNA, the CDR3 is TGTGCCAGCAGCTTAGTCGGCGATGAGCAGTTCTTC. This encodes CASSLVGDEQFF. This chain uses TRBV7-6 with TRBJ2-1; D not resolved. CDR3 length: 12 amino acids. The germline CDR1 and CDR2 sequences are SGHVS and FNYEAQ. The V and J ends lost 1 base and 8 bases respectively, with 6 bases between them.

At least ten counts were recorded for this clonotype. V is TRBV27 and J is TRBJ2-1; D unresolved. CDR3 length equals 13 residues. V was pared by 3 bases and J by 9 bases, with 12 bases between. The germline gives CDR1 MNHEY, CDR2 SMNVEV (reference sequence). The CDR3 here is CASSFQVSGEQFF. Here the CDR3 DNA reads TGTGCCAGCAGTTTTCAGGTTAGTGGTGAGCAGTTCTTC.

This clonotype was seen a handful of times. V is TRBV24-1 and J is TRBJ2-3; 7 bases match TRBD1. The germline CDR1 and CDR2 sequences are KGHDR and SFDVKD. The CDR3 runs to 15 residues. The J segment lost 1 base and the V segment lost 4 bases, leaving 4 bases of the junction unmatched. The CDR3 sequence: CATSEHRGGTDTQYF. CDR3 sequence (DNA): TGTGCCACCAGTGAACACAGGGGAGGCACAGATACGCAGTATTTT.

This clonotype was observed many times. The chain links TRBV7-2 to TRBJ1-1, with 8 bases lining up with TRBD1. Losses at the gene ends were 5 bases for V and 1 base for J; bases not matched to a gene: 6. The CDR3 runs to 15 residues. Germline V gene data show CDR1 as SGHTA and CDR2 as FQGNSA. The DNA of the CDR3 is TGTGCCAGCAGCCTCCAGGGGGCGAAGAACACTGAAGCTTTCTTT. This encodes CASSLQGAKNTEAFF.

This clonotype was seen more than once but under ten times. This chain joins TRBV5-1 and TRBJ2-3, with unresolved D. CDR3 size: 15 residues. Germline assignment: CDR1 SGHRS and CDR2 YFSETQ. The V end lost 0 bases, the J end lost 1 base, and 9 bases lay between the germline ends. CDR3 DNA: TGCGCCAGCAGCTTGGACGGCCCCGGCACAGATACGCAGTATTTT. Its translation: CASSLDGPGTDTQYF.

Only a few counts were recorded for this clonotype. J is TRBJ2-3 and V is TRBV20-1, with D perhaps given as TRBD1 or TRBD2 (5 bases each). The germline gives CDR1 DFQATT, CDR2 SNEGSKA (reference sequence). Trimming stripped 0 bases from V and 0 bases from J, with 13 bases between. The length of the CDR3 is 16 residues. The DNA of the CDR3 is TGCAGTGCTAGAGATCGGGGCCGCTTTAGCACAGATACGCAGTATTTT. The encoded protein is CSARDRGRFSTDTQYF.

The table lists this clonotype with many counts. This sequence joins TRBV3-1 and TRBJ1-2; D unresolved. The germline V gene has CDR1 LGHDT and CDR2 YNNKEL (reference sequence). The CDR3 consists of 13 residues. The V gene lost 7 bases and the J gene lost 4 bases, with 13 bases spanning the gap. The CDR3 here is CASTAEGSYGYTF. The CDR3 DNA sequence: TGTGCCAGCACAGCAGAGGGAAGCTATGGCTACACCTTC. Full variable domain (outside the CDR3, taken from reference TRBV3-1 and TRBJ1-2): DTAVSQTPKYLVTQMGNDKSIKCEQNLGHDTMYWYKQDSKKFLKIMFSYNNKELIINETVPNRFSPKSPDKAHLNLHINSLELGDSAVYFCASTAEGSYGYTFGSGTRLTVV.

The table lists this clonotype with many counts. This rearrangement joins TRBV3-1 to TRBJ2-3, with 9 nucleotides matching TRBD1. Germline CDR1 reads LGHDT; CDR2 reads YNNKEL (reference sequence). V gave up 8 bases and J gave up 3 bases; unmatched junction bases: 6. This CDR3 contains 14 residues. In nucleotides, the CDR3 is TGTGCCAGCGGGGACAGGGCGAAAACAGATACGCAGTATTTT. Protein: CASGDRAKTDTQYF.

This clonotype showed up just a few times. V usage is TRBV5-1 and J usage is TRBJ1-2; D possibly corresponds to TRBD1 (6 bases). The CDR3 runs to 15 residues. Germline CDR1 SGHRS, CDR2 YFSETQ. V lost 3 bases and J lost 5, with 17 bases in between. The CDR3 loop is CASSYAGTSAYGYTF. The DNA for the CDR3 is TGCGCCAGCAGCTACGCCGGGACATCAGCATATGGCTACACCTTC.

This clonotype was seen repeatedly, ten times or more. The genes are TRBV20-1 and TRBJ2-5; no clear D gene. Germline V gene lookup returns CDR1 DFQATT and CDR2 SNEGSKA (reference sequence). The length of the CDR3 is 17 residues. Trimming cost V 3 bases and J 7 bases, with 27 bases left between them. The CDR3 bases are TGCAGTGCTAGGGCCCAACACCGACCAGATCGAAGATTGACCCAGTACTTC. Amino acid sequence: CSARAQHRPDRRLTQYF.

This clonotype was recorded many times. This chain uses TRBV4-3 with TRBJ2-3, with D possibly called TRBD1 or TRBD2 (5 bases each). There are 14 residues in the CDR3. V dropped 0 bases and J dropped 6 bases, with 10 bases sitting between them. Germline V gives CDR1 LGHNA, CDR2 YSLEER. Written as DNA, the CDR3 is TGCGCCAGCAGCCAAGATGGGGGTTCTGATACGCAGTATTTT. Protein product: CASSQDGGSDTQYF.

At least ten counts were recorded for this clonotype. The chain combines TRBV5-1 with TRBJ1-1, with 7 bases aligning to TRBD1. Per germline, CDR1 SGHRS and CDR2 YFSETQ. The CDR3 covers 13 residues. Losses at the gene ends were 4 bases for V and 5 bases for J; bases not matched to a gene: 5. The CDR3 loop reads CASSRGPGTEAFF. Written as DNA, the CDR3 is TGCGCCAGCAGCAGGGGGCCGGGAACTGAAGCTTTCTTT.

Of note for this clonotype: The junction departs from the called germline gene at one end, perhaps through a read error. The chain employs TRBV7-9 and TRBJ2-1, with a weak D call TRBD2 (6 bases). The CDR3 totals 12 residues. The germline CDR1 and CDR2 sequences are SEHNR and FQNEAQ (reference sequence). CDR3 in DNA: TGTGCCAGCAGCTTTGAGTTGGGACTCCTTATCTTC. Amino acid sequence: CASSFELGLLIF. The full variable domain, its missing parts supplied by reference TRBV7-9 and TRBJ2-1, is DTGVSQNPRHKITKRGQNVTFRCDPISEHNRLYWYRQTLGQGPEFLTYFQNEAQLEKSRLLSDRFSAERPKGSFSTLEIQRTEQGDSAMYLCASSFELGLLIFGPGTRLTVL.

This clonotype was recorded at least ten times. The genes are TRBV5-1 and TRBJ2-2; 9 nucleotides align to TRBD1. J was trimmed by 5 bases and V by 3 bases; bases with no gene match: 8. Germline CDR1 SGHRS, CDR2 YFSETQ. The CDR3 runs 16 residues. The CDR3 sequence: CASSSRDRAQTGELFF. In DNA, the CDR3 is TGCGCCAGCAGCTCACGGGACAGGGCGCAGACCGGGGAGCTGTTTTTT.

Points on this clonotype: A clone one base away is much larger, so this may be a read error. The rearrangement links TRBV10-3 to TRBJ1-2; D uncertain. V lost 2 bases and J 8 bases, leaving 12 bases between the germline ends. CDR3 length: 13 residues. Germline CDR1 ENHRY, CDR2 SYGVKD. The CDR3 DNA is TGTGCCATCAGTGAGACCGACCGACGGGGCTACACCTTC. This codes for CAISETDRRGYTF.

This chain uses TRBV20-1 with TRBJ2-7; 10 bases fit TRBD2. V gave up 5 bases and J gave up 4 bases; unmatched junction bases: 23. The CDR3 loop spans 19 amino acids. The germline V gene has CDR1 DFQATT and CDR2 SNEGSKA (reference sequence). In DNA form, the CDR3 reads TGCAGTGCTCGCCCGTTCACTGCTAGCGGGGGAACCCAGCTTTACGAGCAGTACTTC. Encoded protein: CSARPFTASGGTQLYEQYF.

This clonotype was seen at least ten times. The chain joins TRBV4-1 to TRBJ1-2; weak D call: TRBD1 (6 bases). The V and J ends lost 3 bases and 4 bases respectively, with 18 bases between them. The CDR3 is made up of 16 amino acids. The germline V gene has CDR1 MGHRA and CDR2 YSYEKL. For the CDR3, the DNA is TGCGCCAGCAGCCAGGAAGACAGGTCCCCGTTCTATGGCTACACCTTC. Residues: CASSQEDRSPFYGYTF.

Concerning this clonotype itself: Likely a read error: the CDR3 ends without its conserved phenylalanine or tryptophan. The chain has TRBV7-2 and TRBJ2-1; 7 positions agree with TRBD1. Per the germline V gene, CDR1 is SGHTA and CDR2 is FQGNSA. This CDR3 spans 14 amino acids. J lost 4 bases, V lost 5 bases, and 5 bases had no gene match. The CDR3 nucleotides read TGTGCCAGCAGCCCCGACAGGGCATACAATGAGCAGTTCTGC. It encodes CASSPDRAYNEQFC.